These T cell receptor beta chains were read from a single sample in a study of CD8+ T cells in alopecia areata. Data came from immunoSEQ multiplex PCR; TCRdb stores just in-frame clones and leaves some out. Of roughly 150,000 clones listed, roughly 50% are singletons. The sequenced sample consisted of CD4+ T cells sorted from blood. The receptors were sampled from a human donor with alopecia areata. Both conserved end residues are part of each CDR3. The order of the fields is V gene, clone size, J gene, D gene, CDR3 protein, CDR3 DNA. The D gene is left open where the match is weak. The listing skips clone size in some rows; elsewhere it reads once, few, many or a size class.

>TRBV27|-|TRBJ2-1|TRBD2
CASTPAGGPDEQFF
TGTGCCAGCACCCCAGCGGGAGGGCCAGATGAGCAGTTCTTC
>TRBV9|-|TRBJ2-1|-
CASSVAADFSEQFF
TGTGCCAGCAGCGTAGCGGCCGATTTCAGTGAGCAGTTCTTC
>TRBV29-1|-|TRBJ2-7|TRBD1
CSVARTGGQYEQYF
TGCAGCGTTGCGCGGACAGGGGGCCAATACGAGCAGTACTTC
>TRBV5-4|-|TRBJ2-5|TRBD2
CASSRPRGREEETQYF
TGTGCCAGCAGCCGGCCTCGCGGGAGAGAGGAAGAGACCCAGTACTTC
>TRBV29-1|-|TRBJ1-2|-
CSVGGQDYGYTF
TGCAGCGTTGGAGGACAAGACTATGGCTACACCTTC
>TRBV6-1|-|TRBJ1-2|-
CASKLQGMYGYTF
TGTGCCAGCAAACTTCAGGGGATGTATGGCTACACCTTC
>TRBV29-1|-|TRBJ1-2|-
CSVNLQGDGYTF
TGCAGCGTCAACCTACAGGGAGATGGCTACACCTTC
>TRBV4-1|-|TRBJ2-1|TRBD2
CASSQDLAGAYNEQFF
TGCGCCAGCAGCCAAGATCTAGCGGGAGCCTACAATGAGCAGTTCTTC
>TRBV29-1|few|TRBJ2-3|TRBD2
CSVTIRGLAGVGITDTQYF
TGCAGCGTGACAATCCGGGGACTAGCGGGAGTGGGGATCACAGATACGCAGTATTTT
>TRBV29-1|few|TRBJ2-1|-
CSAAGIVPNEQFF
TGCAGCGCTGCCGGGATTGTCCCTAATGAGCAGTTCTTC
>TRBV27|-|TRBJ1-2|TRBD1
CASSPDRGGHTNYGYTF
TGTGCCAGCAGTCCCGACAGGGGGGGACATACTAACTATGGCTACACCTTC
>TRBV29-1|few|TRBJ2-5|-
CSVDDGQTEETQYF
TGCAGCGTTGACGATGGGCAGACTGAAGAGACCCAGTACTTC
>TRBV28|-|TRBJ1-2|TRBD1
CASNRGGYTF
TGTGCCAGTAACAGGGGTGGCTACACCTTC
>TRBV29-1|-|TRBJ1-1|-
CSVEVQDNTEAFF
TGCAGCGTTGAAGTACAGGACAACACTGAAGCTTTCTTT
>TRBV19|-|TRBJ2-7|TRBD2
CASSTGTRGHEQYF
TGTGCCAGTAGTACGGGGACTAGAGGGCACGAGCAGTACTTC
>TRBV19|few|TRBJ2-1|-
CASSIDRAGEQFF
TGTGCCAGTAGTATAGATCGGGCGGGTGAGCAGTTCTTC
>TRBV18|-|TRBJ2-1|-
CASSPIAGTYNEQFF
TGTGCCAGCTCACCGATTGCCGGGACGTACAATGAGCAGTTCTTC
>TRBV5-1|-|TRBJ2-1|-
CASSLGQVVDEQFF
TGCGCCAGCAGCTTGGGGCAGGTTGTTGATGAGCAGTTCTTC